The 26 T cell receptor beta chains listed next were all sequenced from one sample in a study of blood T cell repertoires in COVID-19. Sequencing was performed with immunoSEQ multiplex PCR; in TCRdb, only in-frame clones are kept and a portion is missing. Of 200,000 to 250,000 clones in the sample, about 90% are singletons; the top ten hold approximately 10%. The sample consisted of PBMCs or T cells enriched from blood (not recorded which). All receptors come from a man aged 30 to 45 who had recovered from COVID-19.

This chain's CDR3 is CASSHNTGELFF. CDR3 DNA sequence: TGTGCCAGCAGCCATAACACCGGGGAGCTGTTTTTT. The V gene is TRBV11-1, the J gene TRBJ2-2, with D unclear. The CDR3 has 12 residues. In germline, CDR1 is SGHAT, CDR2 FQDESV (reference sequence). Between the trimmed V and J ends, which lost 5 bases and 2 bases, there was a span of 3 bases.

V gene TRBV2 combines with J gene TRBJ1-4; D uncertain. V was clipped by 6 bases and J by 8 bases, with 13 bases between them. Germline assignment: CDR1 SNHLY and CDR2 FYNNEI. This CDR3 has 13 amino acids. CDR3 DNA sequence: TGTGCCAGCAGCCCCCGCCTGGGCGAAAAACTGTTTTTT. Its translation is CASSPRLGEKLFF.

This chain links TRBV28 with TRBJ2-2, with D hard to call. The V end was cut by 2 bases, the J end by 0 bases, with 7 bases between. The CDR3 extends over 15 amino acids. The germline CDR1 and CDR2 sequences are MDHEN and SYDVKM. The CDR3 region is CASSLGQTNTGELFF. In DNA form, the CDR3 reads TGTGCCAGCAGTTTAGGGCAGACGAACACCGGGGAGCTGTTTTTT.

V and J are TRBV5-1 and TRBJ1-3, with D perhaps TRBD1 (6 bases). Trimming took 3 bases from V and 0 from J, leaving 13 bases between them. CDR1 and CDR2 from the germline V gene are SGHRS and YFSETQ. This CDR3 has 16 residues. The CDR3 here is CASSSRGQSSGNTIYF. CDR3 sequence (DNA): TGCGCCAGCAGCTCGCGAGGACAGAGCTCTGGAAACACCATATATTTT.

The rearrangement uses TRBV7-9 and TRBJ2-7, with 8 bases matching TRBD1. The V and J ends lost 4 bases and 3 bases, in that order; junction bases with no gene match: 17. Germline V gives CDR1 SEHNR, CDR2 FQNEAQ (reference sequence). This CDR3 is built from 18 residues. CDR3 residues: CASSWWGGTDRAGYEQYF. For the CDR3, the DNA is TGTGCCAGCAGCTGGTGGGGTGGGACGGACAGGGCTGGCTACGAGCAGTACTTC. Looking up the rest from reference TRBV7-9 and TRBJ2-7 gives the full variable domain: DTGVSQNPRHKITKRGQNVTFRCDPISEHNRLYWYRQTLGQGPEFLTYFQNEAQLEKSRLLSDRFSAERPKGSFSTLEIQRTEQGDSAMYLCASSWWGGTDRAGYEQYFGPGTRLTVT.

This clone was recorded once. The genes are TRBV3-1 (or the pseudogene TRBV3-2) and TRBJ1-5; D gene ambiguous. Germline V gene lookup returns CDR1 LGHDT and CDR2 YNNKEL (reference sequence). The germline V and J ends were trimmed by 4 bases and 4 bases, with 11 bases remaining between them. The CDR3 sequence is 14 residues long. The CDR3 loop is CASSPSSRNQPQHF. In DNA, the CDR3 is TGTGCCAGCAGCCCGAGTTCGCGAAATCAGCCCCAGCATTTT.

CDR3 sequence reads: CASSLVTSYDEQYF. The CDR3 DNA sequence: TGCGCCAGCAGCTTGGTCACTAGTTACGACGAGCAGTACTTC. V is TRBV5-1 and J is TRBJ2-7; weak D call: TRBD2 (5 bases). Trimming took 0 bases from V and 5 from J, leaving 12 bases between them. The CDR3 length is 14 residues. Germline V gene data show CDR1 as SGHRS and CDR2 as YFSETQ.

The chain employs TRBV10-1 and TRBJ2-3, with TRBD2 matching over 9 bases. The junction had 5 bases not matched to a gene; V was cut back by 10 bases and J by 3 bases. There are 13 residues in the CDR3. Germline CDR1 reads WNHNN; CDR2 reads SYGVQD (reference sequence). The chain's CDR3 is CATAGGFTDTQYF. CDR3 DNA: TGCGCCACAGCGGGAGGTTTTACAGATACGCAGTATTTT.

The chain is built from TRBV19 and TRBJ1-2; tentative D call: TRBD1 (5 bases). CDR3 length: 17 amino acids. Per germline, CDR1 LNHDA and CDR2 SQIVND (reference sequence). Trimming removed 8 bases from V and 8 bases from J, with 30 bases in between. The DNA of the CDR3 is TGTGCCAGTTGGGCCTGGATGAAAGGGGATGGGATCACCGGCTACACCTTC. Its protein product is CASWAWMKGDGITGYTF.

This chain connects TRBV19 to TRBJ2-2; D may be TRBD2 (5 bases). The CDR3 runs to 14 residues. Trimming left V 5 bases short and J 4 bases short, with 11 bases between. The V gene's germline CDR1 is LNHDA and CDR2 SQIVND (reference sequence). DNA for the CDR3: TGTGCCAGTAGTGGGTCGGGATTCACCGGGGAGCTGTTTTTT. The encoded protein is CASSGSGFTGELFF.

The rearrangement uses TRBV4-2 and TRBJ2-2; 9 bases align to TRBD2. The CDR3 contains 17 residues. The junction had 12 bases not matched to a gene; V was cut back by 4 bases and J by 6 bases. The germline CDR1 and CDR2 sequences are LGHNA and YNFKEQ. DNA for the CDR3: TGTGCCAGCAGCCCCTCTCGGACTAGCGAGGCCCCCGGGGAGCTGTTTTTT. This sequence encodes CASSPSRTSEAPGELFF.

The CDR3 DNA reads TGTGCCTGGCAACAGGGGGGGCACTATGGCTACACCTTC. It is translated as CAWQQGGHYGYTF. This chain links TRBV30 with TRBJ1-2; 8 nucleotides agree with TRBD1. The J segment lost 3 bases and the V segment lost 5 bases, leaving 5 bases of the junction unmatched. CDR1 GTSNPN and CDR2 SVGIG come from the germline V gene (reference sequence). The CDR3 consists of 13 residues. Looking up the rest from reference TRBV30 and TRBJ1-2 gives the full variable domain: SQTIHQWPATLVQPVGSPLSLECTVEGTSNPNLYWYRQAAGRGLQLLFYSVGIGQISSEVPQNLSASRPQDRQFILSSKKLLLSDSGFYLCAWQQGGHYGYTFGSGTRLTVV.

J is TRBJ1-1 and V is TRBV3-1 (or the pseudogene TRBV3-2); D unresolved. This CDR3 is 13 amino acids long. CDR1 is LGHDT, CDR2 YNNKEL, per germline (reference sequence). Trimming took off 4 bases at V and 1 base at J, with 7 bases between the two ends. The DNA for the CDR3 is TGTGCCAGCAGCCCGCGTGCGAACACTGAAGCTTTCTTT. Its translation: CASSPRANTEAFF.

The genes are TRBV7-9 and TRBJ2-2; D gene ambiguous. The CDR3 has 14 residues. Trimming took off 7 bases at V and 6 bases at J, with 15 bases between the two ends. Germline V gives CDR1 SEHNR, CDR2 FQNEAQ (reference sequence). CDR3 coding DNA: TGTGCCAGCACCCCCGTTGCTACCCCCGGGGAGCTGTTTTTT. This codes for CASTPVATPGELFF.

This clone was observed once. The chain uses TRBV7-6 and TRBJ2-1, with 7 bases fitting TRBD2. CDR3 length equals 15 residues. Germline assignment: CDR1 SGHVS and CDR2 FNYEAQ. Trimming took 1 base from V and 9 from J; bases not matched to a gene: 9. CDR3 sequence (DNA): TGTGCCAGCAGCTTAGGTGGACTAGACCAGGGTGAGCAGTTCTTC. Translating gives CASSLGGLDQGEQFF.

V and J are TRBV4-1 and TRBJ1-2; tentatively, D is TRBD1 (5 bases). The germline gives CDR1 MGHRA, CDR2 YSYEKL. This CDR3 contains 17 residues. Deletions cut 2 bases from V and 0 bases from J, with 16 bases between. CDR3 amino acids: CASSQPPSAGTNYGYTF. CDR3 nucleotides: TGCGCCAGCAGCCAACCTCCCTCCGCAGGGACTAACTATGGCTACACCTTC.

This sequence joins TRBV7-2 and TRBJ1-3, with D perhaps TRBD1 (6 bases). Germline CDR1 is SGHTA and CDR2 is FQGNSA. Trimming stripped 7 bases from V and 4 bases from J, with 20 bases between. The CDR3 is 16 amino acids. CDR3 sequence reads: CASTTMHRAQGNTIYF. In DNA form, the CDR3 reads TGTGCCAGCACCACCATGCACAGGGCGCAAGGAAACACCATATATTTT.

This rearrangement joins TRBV27 to TRBJ2-7; D is possibly TRBD1 (5 bases). V was cut by 2 bases and J by 7 bases, with 12 bases left in between. The CDR3 extends over 13 amino acids. CDR1 is MNHEY, CDR2 SMNVEV, per germline (reference sequence). The CDR3 sequence: CASSLGPAGEQYF. CDR3 in DNA: TGTGCCAGCAGTTTAGGTCCCGCAGGGGAGCAGTACTTC.

The chain carries TRBV4-2 and TRBJ1-4; 8 bases are a match to TRBD1. From germline, CDR1 is LGHNA and CDR2 YNFKEQ. The J segment lost 6 bases and the V segment lost 4 bases, leaving 7 bases of the junction unmatched. CDR3 length: 15 amino acids. The chain's CDR3 is CASSPGQEGDEKLFF. DNA for the CDR3: TGTGCCAGCAGCCCGGGACAGGAGGGAGATGAAAAACTGTTTTTT.

The rearrangement joins TRBV30 to TRBJ1-6, with 9 bases matching TRBD1. The germline V gene encodes CDR1 GTSNPN and CDR2 SVGIG (reference sequence). With 0 bases clipped from V and 10 bases from J, the junction kept 16 bases outside the gene matches. CDR3 size: 18 residues. CDR3: CAWSVRRGTQGAGSPLHF. As DNA, the CDR3 is TGTGCCTGGAGTGTACGGAGGGGCACACAGGGGGCAGGATCACCCCTCCACTTT.

This clone was observed a single time. The CDR3 region is CASTRNSYNEQFF. The CDR3 DNA reads as TGTGCCAGCACCAGAAACTCCTACAATGAGCAGTTCTTC. The J gene is TRBJ2-1, the V gene TRBV27, with unresolved D. The germline gives CDR1 MNHEY, CDR2 SMNVEV (reference sequence). CDR3 length: 13 amino acids. V gave up 7 bases and J gave up 0 bases, with 7 bases separating them.

This clone was seen once. This chain uses TRBV28 with TRBJ2-1; the D gene is possibly TRBD2 (6 bases). The CDR3 totals 14 residues. V was pared by 10 bases and J by 9 bases, with 22 bases between. The germline V gene encodes CDR1 MDHEN and CDR2 SYDVKM. The CDR3 spells CATGGLPLISEQFF. CDR3 DNA: TGTGCCACCGGGGGTCTCCCCCTAATTAGTGAGCAGTTCTTC.

The chain recombines TRBV6-5 with TRBJ1-2; D remains ambiguous. CDR3 size: 14 residues. Germline assignment: CDR1 MNHEY and CDR2 SVGAGI. V gave up 5 bases and J gave up 6 bases, with 16 bases separating them. The CDR3 DNA is TGTGCCAGCAGTCCCACGGCCGGGCGGGATGGCTACACCTTC. Translated, it gives CASSPTAGRDGYTF.

The sample holds one count of this clone. The rearrangement links TRBV18 to TRBJ1-1; D is ambiguous. CDR3 length: 13 residues. Germline CDR1 KGHSH, CDR2 LQKENI. V was clipped by 0 bases and J by 5 bases, with 7 bases between them. The DNA of the CDR3 is TGTGCCAGCTCACCACCGAGTTTAACTGAAGCTTTCTTT. It is translated as CASSPPSLTEAFF.

J is TRBJ2-7 and V is TRBV18, with a tentative D call TRBD1 (5 bases). Germline lookup yields CDR1 KGHSH and CDR2 LQKENI. Trimming left V 2 bases short and J 3 bases short, with 11 bases between. The length of the CDR3 is 14 residues. DNA for the CDR3: TGTGCCAGCTCACCAGGTCTTCAGGGCTACGAGCAGTACTTC. This gives the protein CASSPGLQGYEQYF.

The V call is TRBV7-9, the J call TRBJ2-3; D remains ambiguous. This CDR3 has 14 residues. Trimming stripped 5 bases from V and 1 base from J, with 10 bases between. The germline CDR1 and CDR2 sequences are SEHNR and FQNEAQ (reference sequence). The CDR3: CASSLLKGTDTQYF. In DNA form, the CDR3 reads TGTGCCAGCAGCCTACTAAAAGGCACAGATACGCAGTATTTT.